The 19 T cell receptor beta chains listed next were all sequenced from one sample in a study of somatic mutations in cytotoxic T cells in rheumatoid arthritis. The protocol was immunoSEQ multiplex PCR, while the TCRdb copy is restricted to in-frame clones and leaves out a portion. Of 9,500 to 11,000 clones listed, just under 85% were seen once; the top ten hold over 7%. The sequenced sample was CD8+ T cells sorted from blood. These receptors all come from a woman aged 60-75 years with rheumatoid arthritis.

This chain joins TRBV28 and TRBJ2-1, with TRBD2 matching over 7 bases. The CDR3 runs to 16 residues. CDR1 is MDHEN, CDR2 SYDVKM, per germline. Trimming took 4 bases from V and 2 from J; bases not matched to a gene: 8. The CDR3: CASSSPRREPYNEQFF. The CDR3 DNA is TGTGCCAGCAGTTCCCCAAGGCGGGAGCCCTACAATGAGCAGTTCTTC.

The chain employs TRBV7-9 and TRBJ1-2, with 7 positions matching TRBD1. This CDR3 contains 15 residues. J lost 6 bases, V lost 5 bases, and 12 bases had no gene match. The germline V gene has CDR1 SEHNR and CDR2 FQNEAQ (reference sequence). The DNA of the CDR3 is TGTGCCAGCAGCCCCGCGACAGGGAACATTGATGGCTACACCTTC. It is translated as CASSPATGNIDGYTF.

The CDR3: CASGWGVNEQFF. CDR3 coding DNA: TGTGCTAGTGGCTGGGGGGTCAATGAGCAGTTCTTC. The V call is TRBV12-5, the J call TRBJ2-1, with D possibly matching TRBD2 (6 bases). Per the germline V gene, CDR1 is LGHNT and CDR2 is FRNRAP. This CDR3 comprises 12 residues. With 6 bases removed from V and 6 bases from J, the gap between germline ends came to 9 bases.

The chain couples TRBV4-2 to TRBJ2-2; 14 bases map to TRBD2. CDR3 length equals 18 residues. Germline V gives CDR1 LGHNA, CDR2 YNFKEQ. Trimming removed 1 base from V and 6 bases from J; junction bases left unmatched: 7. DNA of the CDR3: TGTGCCAGCAGCCAAGGACTAGCGGGAGGGGAGTGGGCCGGGGAGCTGTTTTTT. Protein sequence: CASSQGLAGGEWAGELFF.

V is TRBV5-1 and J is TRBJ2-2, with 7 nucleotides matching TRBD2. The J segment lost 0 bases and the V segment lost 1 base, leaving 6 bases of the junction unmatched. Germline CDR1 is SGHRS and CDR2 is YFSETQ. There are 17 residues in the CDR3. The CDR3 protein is CASSLYRGSANTGELFF. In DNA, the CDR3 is TGCGCCAGCAGCTTGTATCGCGGGAGTGCGAACACCGGGGAGCTGTTTTTT.

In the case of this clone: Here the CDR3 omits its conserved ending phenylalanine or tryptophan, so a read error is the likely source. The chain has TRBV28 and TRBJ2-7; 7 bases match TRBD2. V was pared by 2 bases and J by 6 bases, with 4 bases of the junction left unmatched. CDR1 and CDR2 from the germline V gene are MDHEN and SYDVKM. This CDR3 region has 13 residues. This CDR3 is CASSLTGGGEQYL. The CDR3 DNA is TGTGCCAGCAGTTTAACGGGAGGAGGCGAGCAGTACCTC.

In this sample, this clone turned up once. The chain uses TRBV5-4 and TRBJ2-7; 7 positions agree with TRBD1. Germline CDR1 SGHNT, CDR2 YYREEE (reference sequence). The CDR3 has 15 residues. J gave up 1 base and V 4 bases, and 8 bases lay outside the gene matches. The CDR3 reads CASSPDGQASYEQYF. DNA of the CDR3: TGTGCCAGCAGCCCAGATGGACAGGCTTCCTACGAGCAGTACTTC.

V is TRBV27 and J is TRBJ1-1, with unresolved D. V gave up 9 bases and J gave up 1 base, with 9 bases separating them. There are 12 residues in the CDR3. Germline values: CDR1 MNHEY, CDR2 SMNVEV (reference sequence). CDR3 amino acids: CASLSPNTEAFF. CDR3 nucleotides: TGTGCCAGTCTATCCCCGAACACTGAAGCTTTCTTT.

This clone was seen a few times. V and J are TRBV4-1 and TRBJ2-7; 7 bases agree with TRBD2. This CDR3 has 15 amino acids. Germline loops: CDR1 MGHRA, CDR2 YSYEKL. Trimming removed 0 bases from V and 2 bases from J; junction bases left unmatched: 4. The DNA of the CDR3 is TGCGCCAGCAGCCAAGATTTCGCGGGGGCCTACGAGCAGTACTTC. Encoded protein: CASSQDFAGAYEQYF.

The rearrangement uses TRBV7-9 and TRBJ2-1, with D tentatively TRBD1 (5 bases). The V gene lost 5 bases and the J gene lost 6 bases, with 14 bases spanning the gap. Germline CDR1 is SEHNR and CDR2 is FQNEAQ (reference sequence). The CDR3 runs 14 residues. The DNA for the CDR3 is TGTGCCAGCAGCCACGGCGACAGCCCCAATGAGCAGTTCTTC. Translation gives CASSHGDSPNEQFF. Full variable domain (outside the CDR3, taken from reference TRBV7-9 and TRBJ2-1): DTGVSQNPRHKITKRGQNVTFRCDPISEHNRLYWYRQTLGQGPEFLTYFQNEAQLEKSRLLSDRFSAERPKGSFSTLEIQRTEQGDSAMYLCASSHGDSPNEQFFGPGTRLTVL.

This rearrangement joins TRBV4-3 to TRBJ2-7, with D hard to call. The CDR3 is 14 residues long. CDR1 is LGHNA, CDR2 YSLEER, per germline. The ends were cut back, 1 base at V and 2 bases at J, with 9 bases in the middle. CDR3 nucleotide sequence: TGCGCCAGCAGCCAAGTTACAGAGACCTACGAGCAGTACTTC. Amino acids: CASSQVTETYEQYF.

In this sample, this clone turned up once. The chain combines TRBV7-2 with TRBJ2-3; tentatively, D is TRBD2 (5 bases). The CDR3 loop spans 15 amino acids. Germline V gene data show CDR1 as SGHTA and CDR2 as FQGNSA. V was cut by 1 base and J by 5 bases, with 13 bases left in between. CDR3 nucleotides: TGTGCCAGCAGCTTAGGAGGGAGTTATGGAGATACGCAGTATTTT. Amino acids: CASSLGGSYGDTQYF.

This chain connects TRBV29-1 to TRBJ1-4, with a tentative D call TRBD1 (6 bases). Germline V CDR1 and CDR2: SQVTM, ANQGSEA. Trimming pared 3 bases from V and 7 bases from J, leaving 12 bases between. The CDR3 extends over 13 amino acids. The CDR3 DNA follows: TGCAGCGTTGATTTGGGGGCCGGTGAAAAACTGTTTTTT. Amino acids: CSVDLGAGEKLFF.

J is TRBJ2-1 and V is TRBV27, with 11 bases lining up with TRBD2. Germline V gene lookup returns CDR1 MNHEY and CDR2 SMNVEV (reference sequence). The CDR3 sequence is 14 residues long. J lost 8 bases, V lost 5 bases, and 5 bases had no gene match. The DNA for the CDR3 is TGTGCCAGCAGTCTAGCGGGAGGAGGCGATGAGCAGTTCTTC. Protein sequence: CASSLAGGGDEQFF.

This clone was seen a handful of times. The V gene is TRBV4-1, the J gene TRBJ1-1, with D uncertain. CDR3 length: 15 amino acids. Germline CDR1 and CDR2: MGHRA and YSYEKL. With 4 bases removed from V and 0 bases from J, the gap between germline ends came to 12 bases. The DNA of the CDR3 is TGCGCCAGCAGCCCGAGCGGGAGCATGAACACTGAAGCTTTCTTT. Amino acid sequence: CASSPSGSMNTEAFF.

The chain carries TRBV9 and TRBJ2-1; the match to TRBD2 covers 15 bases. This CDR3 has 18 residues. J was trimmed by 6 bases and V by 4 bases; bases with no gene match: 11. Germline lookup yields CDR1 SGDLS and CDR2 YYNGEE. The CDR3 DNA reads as TGTGCCAGCAGCACCTCGCGGACTAGCGGGAGGGCCGGCAATGAGCAGTTCTTC. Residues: CASSTSRTSGRAGNEQFF. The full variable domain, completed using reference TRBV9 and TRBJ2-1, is DSGVTQTPKHLITATGQRVTLRCSPRSGDLSVYWYQQSLDQGLQFLIQYYNGEERAKGNILERFSAQQFPDLHSELNLSSLELGDSALYFCASSTSRTSGRAGNEQFFGPGTRLTVL.

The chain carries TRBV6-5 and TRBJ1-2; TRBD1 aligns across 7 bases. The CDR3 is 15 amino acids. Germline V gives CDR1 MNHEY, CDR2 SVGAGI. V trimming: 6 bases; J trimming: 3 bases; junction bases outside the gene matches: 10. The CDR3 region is CASSLTQGMDYGYTF. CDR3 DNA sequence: TGTGCCAGCAGCTTAACACAGGGGATGGACTATGGCTACACCTTC.

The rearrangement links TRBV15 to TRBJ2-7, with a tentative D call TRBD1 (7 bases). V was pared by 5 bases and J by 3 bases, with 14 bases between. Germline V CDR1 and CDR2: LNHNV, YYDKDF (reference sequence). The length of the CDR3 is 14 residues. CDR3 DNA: TGTGCCACCAGCCGGAGGGGGCAGATCTACGAGCAGTACTTC. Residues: CATSRRGQIYEQYF.

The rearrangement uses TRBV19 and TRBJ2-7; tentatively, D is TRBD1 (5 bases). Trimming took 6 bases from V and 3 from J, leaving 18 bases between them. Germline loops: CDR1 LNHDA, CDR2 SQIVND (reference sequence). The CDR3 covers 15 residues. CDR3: CASRGSDSNYYEQYF. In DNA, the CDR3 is TGTGCCAGTAGGGGTAGTGACAGTAACTACTACGAGCAGTACTTC.